This T cell receptor (beta chain) emerged from a study of metastatic and nonmetastatic thyroid tumors. TCRdb ran MiXCR on the PCR reads. Found here are tens of thousands of clones, under 25% of them singletons; the top ten hold about 70%. No treatment had been given to any patient before thyroid surgery. This clone has only a few counts. V shed 6 bases and J 2 bases; nucleotides not matched to a gene: 8. CDR1 and CDR2 from the germline V gene are LNHDA and SQIVND (reference sequence). CDR3 length equals 15 residues. The chain is built from TRBV19 and TRBJ2-7; 9 positions match TRBD1. The TCR sequence derives from a male donor with papillary thyroid cancer or a benign thyroid nodule (not recorded which). Some clones in this sample may be carry-over from other donors' samples. Sequenced material: blood. The chain's CDR3 is CASRGQGKVAYEQYF. CDR3 nucleotide sequence: TGTGCCAGTAGAGGACAGGGGAAGGTCGCCTACGAGCAGTACTTC.